The subject of this entry is one T cell receptor (beta chain). Its antigen specificity is not known. Base qualities are not recorded, but no much larger clone differs from it by a single base. The sample's treatment or condition label is to be understood as: nivolumab (PD-1 blockade) given before sampling. The DNeasy Blood and Tissue Kit was used to extract DNA from the formalin-fixed paraffin-embedded specimens. The immunoSEQ assay was used to amplify and sequence the TCR beta locus, producing bulk TCR Vbeta CDR3 data. Turning to the authors' computational methods: Non-productive CDR3s, sequences shorter than 7 amino acids, and those not starting with C or ending with F/W were excluded. Only specimens with at least 1000 reads were analysed, and clonotypes were defined at the amino acid level. Clonality was computed as 1 minus Pielou's evenness. To equalize library sizes, abundance-weighted random subsampling with replacement was performed 100 times so that 95% confidence intervals could be reported. The Morisita overlap index was used to quantify repertoire overlap, and the top 40 clones in each specimen were examined for overlap with the irAE. Sourced from immuneACCESS, this table was stored by TCRdb with only in-frame sequences that have V and J called. A share of the clones is absent; for the studies checked, an unresolved V gene accounts for under half, and the remainder has no known explanation. That table is the source of V, J and clone size, and D and trimming were worked out from the DNA. The sample table holds about 8,600 clones, of which around 94% were seen once. The ten largest clones capture roughly 2.2% of the sample.

This specimen belongs to a study of T cells in tumors and immune-related adverse events (dated by TCRdb to the early 2020s). Trimming takes 5 bases off V and 5 bases off J; junction bases not matched to a gene: 1. The CDR3 holds 12 amino acids from the cysteine to the phenylalanine. Only the CDR3 DNA is retained, 36 bases long and in frame from the first base. Via the germline V gene, CDR1 is MDHEN and CDR2 SYDVKM. Recombination joined TRBV28 with TRBJ2-7; 9 bases in the junction line up with TRBD1. This material consisted of lymph node tissue, taken from a patient treated with anti-PD-1 therapy. The TCR comes from a female donor with metastatic renal cell carcinoma. Here is the DNA: TGTGCCAGCAGTACAGGGGGCAACGAGCAGTACTTC. It encodes CASSTGGNEQYF.